This T cell receptor beta chain was identified in a study of T cell responses to AZD1222 COVID-19 vaccine. General study findings and limits: AZD1222 recipients seropositive at baseline numbered only six or seven. Close to half of spike-specific TCRs reportedly recognize unmutated variant regions. Mostly white British, mostly female donors; authors suggested clonal diversity may be underestimated.

This clone was counted once. Its target is not known. Germline V lookup: CDR1 LNHDA, CDR2 SQIVND (reference sequence). This CDR3 has 15 residues. Trimming left V 7 bases short and J 0 bases short, with 12 bases between. Assay: immunoSEQ multiplex PCR; the TCRdb copy retains only in-frame clones and omits some. Of around 120,000 clones listed, more than 70% are singletons. This chain uses TRBV19 with TRBJ1-4; D is unclear. The source is an adult who received the AZD1222 COVID-19 vaccine. The sample here was peripheral blood, taken 28 days after the second AZD1222 dose. This CDR3 is CASTRTSTTNEKLFF. CDR3 sequence (DNA): TGTGCCAGTACCCGGACTTCAACAACTAATGAAAAACTGTTTTTT.